A selection of T cell receptor beta chains follows, all from one sample in a study of blood T cell repertoires in COVID-19. Sequencing was performed with immunoSEQ multiplex PCR; in TCRdb, only in-frame clones are kept and a portion is missing. This table holds roughly 380,000 clones, more than 70% found once. Sequenced: PBMCs or T cells enriched from blood (not recorded which). All receptors come from a woman in her 30s who had been exposed to COVID-19. Both conserved end residues are part of each CDR3. Each record gives: CDR3 DNA, CDR3 protein, clone size, D gene, V gene, J gene. A D gene is named only where the DNA matches it firmly. A clone size is listed for some rows: how often the clone was seen (once, few, many), or a class if it is expanded.

DNA: TGTGCCAGCAGCCACGGAGGGAGAAGGGAGACCCAGTACTTC
CDR3: CASSHGGRRETQYF
size: NA
D: NA
V: TRBV3-1/TRBV3-2
J: TRBJ2-5

DNA: TGTGCCAGCAGCCCCGAGGGCCGTGAGCAGTTCTTC
CDR3: CASSPEGREQFF
size: once
D: NA
V: TRBV11-1
J: TRBJ2-1

DNA: TGTGCCAGTAGTATTATGAGTCATGGGGCCAACGTCCTGACTTTC
CDR3: CASSIMSHGANVLTF
size: once
D: NA
V: TRBV19
J: TRBJ2-6

DNA: TGTGCCACCAGCAGAGTCGGGCAGGGAAGGAGGAACACTGAAGCTTTCTTT
CDR3: CATSRVGQGRRNTEAFF
size: NA
D: NA
V: TRBV15
J: TRBJ1-1

DNA: TGTGCCAGCAGTTGGACAGGGGTAGGTGGGGCCAACGTCCTGACTTTC
CDR3: CASSWTGVGGANVLTF
size: NA
D: TRBD1
V: TRBV11-2
J: TRBJ2-6

DNA: TGTGCCAGCAGGAAAACAGGGGCGGTTTACGAGCAGTACTTC
CDR3: CASRKTGAVYEQYF
size: NA
D: TRBD1
V: TRBV28
J: TRBJ2-7

DNA: TGTGCCAGCTCCCTAGGACAGATCTCTGGAAACACCATATATTTT
CDR3: CASSLGQISGNTIYF
size: few
D: NA
V: TRBV18
J: TRBJ1-3

DNA: TGTGCCAGTCAAGAATTCAGGGTGGCGGCTGAAGCTTTCTTT
CDR3: CASQEFRVAAEAFF
size: NA
D: NA
V: TRBV27
J: TRBJ1-1

DNA: TGTGCCAGTAGGCAGGGGGCGAGGGAGACCCAGTACTTC
CDR3: CASRQGARETQYF
size: NA
D: TRBD1
V: TRBV19
J: TRBJ2-5

DNA: TGTGCCAGCAGGGGACAGGCATCCGAGCAGTACTTC
CDR3: CASRGQASEQYF
size: NA
D: TRBD1
V: TRBV6-5
J: TRBJ2-7

DNA: TGCAGCGTTGTTTGGACTACTTACAATGAGCAGTTCTTC
CDR3: CSVVWTTYNEQFF
size: NA
D: NA
V: TRBV29-1
J: TRBJ2-1

DNA: TGTGCCAGCAGCCAGACAGGGGTTGATGGCTACACCTTC
CDR3: CASSQTGVDGYTF
size: NA
D: TRBD1
V: TRBV3-1/TRBV3-2
J: TRBJ1-2

DNA: TGTGCCATCTCCGCTGGCGGGGCTAGCACAGATACGCAGTATTTT
CDR3: CAISAGGASTDTQYF
size: once
D: NA
V: TRBV10-3
J: TRBJ2-3

DNA: TGCGCCAGCTCCCCTAGAGGGAACAGGGGAGGTCTCTACGAGCAGTACTTC
CDR3: CASSPRGNRGGLYEQYF
size: NA
D: NA
V: TRBV5-1
J: TRBJ2-7

DNA: TGTGCCAGCTCACCTAGCGGCACCCAAGAGACCCAGTACTTC
CDR3: CASSPSGTQETQYF
size: NA
D: NA
V: TRBV18
J: TRBJ2-5

DNA: TGTGCCAGCAGTCCAACAGGGATCGAAGCTTTCTTT
CDR3: CASSPTGIEAFF
size: NA
D: NA
V: TRBV28
J: TRBJ1-1

DNA: TGTGCCAGTAGTTCTCAGGGGTCATCCTACAATGAGCAGTTCTTC
CDR3: CASSSQGSSYNEQFF
size: NA
D: NA
V: TRBV19
J: TRBJ2-1

DNA: TGCGCCAGCAGCTTGTCTGGTGAGCAGCCCCAGCATTTT
CDR3: CASSLSGEQPQHF
size: NA
D: NA
V: TRBV5-1
J: TRBJ1-5

DNA: TGTGCCAGCAGCTTAGATCAGGGTGGAGGCTACACCTTC
CDR3: CASSLDQGGGYTF
size: NA
D: NA
V: TRBV11-2
J: TRBJ1-2

DNA: TGTGCCAGTAGTGTCCCAGGGGCGGAAGCTTTCTTT
CDR3: CASSVPGAEAFF
size: few
D: NA
V: TRBV19
J: TRBJ1-1

DNA: TGTGCCACCAGCAGGGGGGGTAGTGGGCAAGAGACCCAGTACTTC
CDR3: CATSRGGSGQETQYF
size: NA
D: NA
V: TRBV15
J: TRBJ2-5

DNA: TGTGCCAGCAGCCTCGGGTTGGGTACCGTGGAGACCCAGTACTTC
CDR3: CASSLGLGTVETQYF
size: NA
D: NA
V: TRBV7-6
J: TRBJ2-5

DNA: TGCGCCAGCAGCCCCCCCGCTGGGCTTTCCTACAATGAGCAGTTCTTC
CDR3: CASSPPAGLSYNEQFF
size: NA
D: NA
V: TRBV5-1
J: TRBJ2-1

DNA: TGCGCCAGCAGTGAGCCGGGGGGGGCTGATGGAAACACCATATATTTT
CDR3: CASSEPGGADGNTIYF
size: NA
D: NA
V: TRBV10-2
J: TRBJ1-3

DNA: TGTGCTTCCGGTGCACCAATCTTACTACTAGAGACCCAGTACTTC
CDR3: CASGAPILLLETQYF
size: NA
D: NA
V: TRBV12-5
J: TRBJ2-5

DNA: TGTGCCAGCAGTTTATCAGGGGCAATCTACGAGCAGTACTTC
CDR3: CASSLSGAIYEQYF
size: NA
D: NA
V: TRBV27
J: TRBJ2-7

DNA: TGTGCCAGCAGCTTCGTTTTGGGGGCTCAATACGAGCAGTACTTC
CDR3: CASSFVLGAQYEQYF
size: once
D: NA
V: TRBV11-2
J: TRBJ2-7

DNA: TGTGCCAGTAGTATAGGAGGGACAGGGGGTTACAATGAGCAGTTCTTC
CDR3: CASSIGGTGGYNEQFF
size: NA
D: TRBD1
V: TRBV19
J: TRBJ2-1